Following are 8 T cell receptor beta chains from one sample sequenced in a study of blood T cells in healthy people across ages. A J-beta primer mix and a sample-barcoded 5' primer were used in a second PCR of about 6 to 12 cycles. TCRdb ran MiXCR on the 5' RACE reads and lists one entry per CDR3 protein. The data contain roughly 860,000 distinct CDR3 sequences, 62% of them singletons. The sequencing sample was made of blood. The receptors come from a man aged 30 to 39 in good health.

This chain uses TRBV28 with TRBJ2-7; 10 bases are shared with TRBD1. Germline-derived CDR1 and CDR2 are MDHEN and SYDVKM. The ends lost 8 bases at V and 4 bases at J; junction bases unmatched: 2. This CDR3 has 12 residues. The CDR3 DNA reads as TGTGCCAGCTGGGACAGGGGTTACGAGCAGTACTTC. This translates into CASWDRGYEQYF.

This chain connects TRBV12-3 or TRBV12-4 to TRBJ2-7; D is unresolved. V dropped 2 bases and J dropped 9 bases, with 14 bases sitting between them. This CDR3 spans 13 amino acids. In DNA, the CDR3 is TGTGCCAGCAGTTTACCGACAACTGGCGCGCAGTACTTC. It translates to CASSLPTTGAQYF.

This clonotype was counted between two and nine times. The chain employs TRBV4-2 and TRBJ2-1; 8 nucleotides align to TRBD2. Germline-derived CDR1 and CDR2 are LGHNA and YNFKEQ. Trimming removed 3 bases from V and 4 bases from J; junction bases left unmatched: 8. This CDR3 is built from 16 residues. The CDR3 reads CASSQRTSGLYNEQFF. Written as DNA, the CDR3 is TGTGCCAGCAGCCAGAGAACTAGCGGATTGTACAATGAGCAGTTCTTC.

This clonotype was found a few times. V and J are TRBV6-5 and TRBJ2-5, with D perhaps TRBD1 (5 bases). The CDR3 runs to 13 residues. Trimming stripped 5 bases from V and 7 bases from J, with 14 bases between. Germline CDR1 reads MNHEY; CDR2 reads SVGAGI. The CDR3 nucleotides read TGTGCCAGCAGTCCTACAGGATCGGGGACCCAGTACTTC. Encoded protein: CASSPTGSGTQYF.

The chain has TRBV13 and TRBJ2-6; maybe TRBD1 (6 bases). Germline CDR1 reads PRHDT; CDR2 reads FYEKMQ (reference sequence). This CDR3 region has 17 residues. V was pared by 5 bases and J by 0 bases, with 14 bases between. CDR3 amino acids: CASSHREGGSGANVLTF. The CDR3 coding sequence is TGTGCCAGCAGCCACAGGGAAGGGGGCTCTGGGGCCAACGTCCTGACTTTC.

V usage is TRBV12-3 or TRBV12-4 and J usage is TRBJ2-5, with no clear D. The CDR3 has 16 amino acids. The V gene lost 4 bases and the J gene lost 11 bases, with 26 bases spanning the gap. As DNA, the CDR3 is TGTGCCAGCAGTTACGACACTACTCCCTCCTACAATGAGCAGTACTTC. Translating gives CASSYDTTPSYNEQYF.

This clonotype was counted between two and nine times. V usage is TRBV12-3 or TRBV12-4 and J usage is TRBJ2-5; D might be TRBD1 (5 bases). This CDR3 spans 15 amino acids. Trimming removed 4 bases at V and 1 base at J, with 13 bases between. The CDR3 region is CASSSKGYVQETQYF. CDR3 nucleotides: TGTGCCAGCAGTTCCAAGGGGTATGTCCAAGAGACCCAGTACTTC.

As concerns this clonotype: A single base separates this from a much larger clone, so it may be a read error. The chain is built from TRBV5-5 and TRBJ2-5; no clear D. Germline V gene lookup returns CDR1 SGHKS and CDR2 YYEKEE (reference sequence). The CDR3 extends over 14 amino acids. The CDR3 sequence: CASSTPGQQETQCF. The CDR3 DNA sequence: TGTGCCAGCAGCACGCCGGGTCAACAAGAGACCCAGTGCTTC.